A selection of T cell receptor beta chains follows, all from one sample in a study of radiotherapy plus CTLA-4 blockade in lung cancer. The protocol was immunoSEQ multiplex PCR, while the TCRdb copy is restricted to in-frame clones and leaves out a portion. Of 34,000 or so clones listed, around 74% are singletons. The sample was peripheral blood, taken from a patient treated with radiotherapy plus ipilimumab. Source of these receptors: a human donor with non-small cell lung cancer that progressed on radiotherapy plus ipilimumab. CDR3s include the opening cysteine and the closing phenylalanine or tryptophan. Fields, in order: clone size, V gene, D gene, J gene, CDR3 protein, CDR3 DNA. The D gene is left open where the match is weak. Part of the rows lack a size; the others show once, few, many or a class for expanded clones.

clone_size: once
v_call: TRBV28
d_call: NA
j_call: TRBJ2-7
cdr3_aa: CASSFEGTSSYEQYF
cdr3_nt: TGTGCCAGCAGTTTTGAGGGTACCAGCTCCTACGAGCAGTACTTC

clone_size: NA
v_call: TRBV4-2
d_call: NA
j_call: TRBJ2-1
cdr3_aa: CASSQVRGRDNEQFF
cdr3_nt: TGTGCCAGCAGCCAAGTCCGGGGTCGGGACAATGAGCAGTTCTTC

clone_size: NA
v_call: TRBV9
d_call: NA
j_call: TRBJ2-1
cdr3_aa: CASSVAGIGYNEQFF
cdr3_nt: TGTGCCAGCAGCGTAGCCGGGATTGGGTACAATGAGCAGTTCTTC

clone_size: NA
v_call: TRBV5-1
d_call: TRBD2
j_call: TRBJ2-7
cdr3_aa: CASSVTSGSPEQYF
cdr3_nt: TGCGCCAGCAGTGTGACTAGCGGGAGCCCCGAGCAGTACTTC

clone_size: few
v_call: TRBV28
d_call: NA
j_call: TRBJ2-2
cdr3_aa: CASSMGQNTGELFF
cdr3_nt: TGTGCCAGCAGTATGGGTCAAAACACCGGGGAGCTGTTTTTT

clone_size: NA
v_call: TRBV5-1
d_call: TRBD1
j_call: TRBJ1-2
cdr3_aa: CASSFSSTGANYGYTF
cdr3_nt: TGCGCCAGCAGCTTCTCCTCGACAGGGGCTAACTATGGCTACACCTTC

clone_size: once
v_call: TRBV6-5
d_call: NA
j_call: TRBJ2-6
cdr3_aa: CASSYSRVGANVLTF
cdr3_nt: TGTGCCAGCAGTTACTCAAGGGTTGGGGCCAACGTCCTGACTTTC

clone_size: NA
v_call: TRBV5-1
d_call: NA
j_call: TRBJ2-1
cdr3_aa: CASSLDTGAGYNEQFF
cdr3_nt: TGCGCCAGCAGCTTGGACACGGGGGCGGGTTACAATGAGCAGTTCTTC

clone_size: NA
v_call: TRBV2
d_call: NA
j_call: TRBJ1-1
cdr3_aa: CASRYSGTGQSTEAFF
cdr3_nt: TGTGCCAGCAGGTACTCGGGAACGGGACAAAGCACTGAAGCTTTCTTT

clone_size: NA
v_call: TRBV9
d_call: NA
j_call: TRBJ2-3
cdr3_aa: CASSVGGGTQYF
cdr3_nt: TGTGCCAGCAGCGTAGGAGGGGGTACGCAGTATTTT

clone_size: NA
v_call: TRBV28
d_call: TRBD1
j_call: TRBJ1-2
cdr3_aa: CASIPTGANYGYTF
cdr3_nt: TGTGCCAGCATCCCAACAGGGGCCAACTATGGCTACACCTTC

clone_size: NA
v_call: TRBV5-1
d_call: TRBD1
j_call: TRBJ1-4
cdr3_aa: CASSFGQGGGSEKLFF
cdr3_nt: TGCGCCAGCAGCTTTGGACAGGGGGGTGGGAGCGAAAAACTGTTTTTT

clone_size: NA
v_call: TRBV4-3
d_call: TRBD1
j_call: TRBJ1-1
cdr3_aa: CASSPTGGTEAFF
cdr3_nt: TGCGCCAGCAGCCCGACAGGGGGAACTGAAGCTTTCTTT

clone_size: NA
v_call: TRBV5-1
d_call: TRBD1
j_call: TRBJ2-3
cdr3_aa: CASSSGQGLTDTQYF
cdr3_nt: TGCGCCAGCAGCTCCGGACAGGGCCTCACAGATACGCAGTATTTT

clone_size: NA
v_call: TRBV2
d_call: NA
j_call: TRBJ2-1
cdr3_aa: CASILGLAYNEQFF
cdr3_nt: NA

clone_size: NA
v_call: TRBV5-1
d_call: TRBD1
j_call: TRBJ2-1
cdr3_aa: CASSEDRGLRRFF
cdr3_nt: TGCGCCAGCAGCGAAGACAGGGGGCTTAGGAGGTTCTTC

clone_size: NA
v_call: TRBV28
d_call: NA
j_call: TRBJ2-1
cdr3_aa: CASAGTEHYNEQFF
cdr3_nt: TGTGCCAGTGCGGGTACCGAACATTACAATGAGCAGTTCTTC

clone_size: NA
v_call: TRBV9
d_call: TRBD1
j_call: TRBJ2-7
cdr3_aa: CASSAWGQGGEEQYF
cdr3_nt: TGTGCCAGCAGCGCCTGGGGACAGGGCGGCGAGGAGCAGTACTTC

clone_size: NA
v_call: TRBV27
d_call: NA
j_call: TRBJ1-5
cdr3_aa: CASSLMGARDQPQHF
cdr3_nt: TGTGCCAGCAGTTTAATGGGGGCGCGGGATCAGCCCCAGCATTTT